Below are 27 T cell receptor beta chains sequenced from a single sample in a study of response to subunit inactivated influenza vaccine (dated by TCRdb to 2016 to 2018). Receptor libraries were prepared by RT-PCR. Sequencer: Illumina HiSeq 2500. Starting from the raw public reads, TCRdb applied fastp trimming at Q25, assembled clones with MiXCR and retained in-frame beta chains. Rows are unified per CDR3 protein, each entry keeping the most common DNA and genes. This sample comprises 150,000 to 200,000 distinct CDR3 sequences, around 12% of them detected only once. The top ten clonotypes cover 29% of the sample. This same sample was also taken into another study, of T cells expressing NK-cell markers. The second study also describes: TCR beta cDNA libraries were made by 5'RACE template switching that added a universal primer site and unique molecular identifiers.

The source was CD8+ T cells sorted from PBMCs, collected 12 days after vaccination. Receptors originate from a man aged 50 or older who received an inactivated influenza vaccine. Donor details come from another sample of the same person, matched by shared clones.

The J gene is TRBJ1-6, the V gene TRBV4-3; D possibly corresponds to TRBD1 (5 bases). Between the trimmed V and J ends, which lost 0 bases and 5 bases, there was a span of 11 bases. The germline CDR1 and CDR2 sequences are LGHNA and YSLEER. This CDR3 spans 16 amino acids. The CDR3 bases are TGCGCCAGCAGCCAAGAATGGACGACAGATAATTCACCCCTCCACTTT. It specifies CASSQEWTTDNSPLHF.

This clonotype was counted between two and nine times. The chain employs TRBV30 and TRBJ2-5; D gene ambiguous. The germline V and J ends were trimmed by 2 bases and 3 bases, with 10 bases remaining between them. CDR3 length: 13 residues. Germline assignment: CDR1 GTSNPN and CDR2 SVGIG (reference sequence). CDR3 amino acids: CAWSQDGKETQYF. The CDR3 region has the DNA TGTGCCTGGAGTCAGGATGGAAAAGAGACCCAGTACTTC.

The chain employs TRBV5-1 and TRBJ2-7; 7 positions match TRBD1. The CDR3 consists of 13 residues. The V and J ends lost 0 bases and 5 bases, in that order; junction bases with no gene match: 2. Germline-derived CDR1 and CDR2 are SGHRS and YFSETQ. Here the CDR3 DNA reads TGCGCCAGCAGCTTGGCCCAGGGGGACGAGCAGTACTTC. This gives the protein CASSLAQGDEQYF.

This clonotype was recorded once. This chain connects TRBV20-1 to TRBJ1-1; D possibly corresponds to TRBD1 (6 bases). This CDR3 has 12 amino acids. The V and J ends lost 4 bases and 3 bases respectively, with 9 bases between them. Germline values: CDR1 DFQATT, CDR2 SNEGSKA (reference sequence). The CDR3 loop reads CSANRVYTEAFF. CDR3 DNA: TGCAGTGCTAACAGGGTGTACACTGAAGCTTTCTTT.

Only a few counts were recorded for this clonotype. The rearrangement joins TRBV25-1 to TRBJ2-1; no clear D gene. V was trimmed by 7 bases and J by 6 bases, leaving 7 bases between them. The CDR3 has 11 residues. Germline V lookup: CDR1 MGHDK, CDR2 SYGVNS. The CDR3 reads CASINANEQFF. In DNA form, the CDR3 reads TGTGCCAGCATTAACGCCAATGAGCAGTTCTTC.

This chain connects TRBV7-2 to TRBJ2-7, with D unresolved. The germline V gene encodes CDR1 SGHTA and CDR2 FQGNSA. This CDR3 spans 12 amino acids. V lost 4 bases and J lost 6, with 10 bases in between. The CDR3 sequence: CASSSIMGEQYF. As DNA, the CDR3 is TGTGCCAGCAGCTCTATAATGGGCGAGCAGTACTTC.

The chain uses TRBV2 and TRBJ2-2, with no clear D. The germline gives CDR1 SNHLY, CDR2 FYNNEI. The CDR3 covers 15 residues. The V and J ends lost 3 bases and 0 bases respectively, with 8 bases between them. The CDR3 DNA follows: TGTGCCAGCAGTGATATAGTTACGAACACCGGGGAGCTGTTTTTT. Amino acid sequence: CASSDIVTNTGELFF. The full variable domain, its missing parts supplied by reference TRBV2 and TRBJ2-2, is EPEVTQTPSHQVTQMGQEVILRCVPISNHLYFYWYRQILGQKVEFLVSFYNNEISEKSEIFDDQFSVERPDGSNFTLKIRSTKLEDSAMYFCASSDIVTNTGELFFGEGSRLTVL.

V is TRBV28 and J is TRBJ2-7; no clear D. CDR1 is MDHEN and CDR2 is SYDVKM in the germline V gene. There are 11 residues in the CDR3. The V and J ends lost 7 bases and 2 bases respectively, with 6 bases between them. The CDR3 is CASTTPYEQYF. CDR3 DNA sequence: TGTGCCAGCACGACTCCCTACGAGCAGTACTTC.

The table lists this clonotype with many counts. This chain uses TRBV5-1 with TRBJ1-1; no clear D gene. Per the germline V gene, CDR1 is SGHRS and CDR2 is YFSETQ. The V end was cut by 0 bases, the J end by 3 bases, with 9 bases between. The CDR3 consists of 14 residues. CDR3: CASSLVGIHTEAFF. CDR3 DNA sequence: TGCGCCAGCAGCTTGGTCGGCATCCACACTGAAGCTTTCTTT.

This clonotype was found a few times. The chain's CDR3 is CASSGGRGDTQYF. The CDR3, as DNA: TGTGCCAGCAGCGGCGGGAGAGGAGATACGCAGTATTTT. The J gene is TRBJ2-3, the V gene TRBV7-9, with 7 bases fitting TRBD2. Germline V CDR1 and CDR2: SEHNR, FQNEAQ (reference sequence). V trimming: 5 bases; J trimming: 5 bases; junction bases outside the gene matches: 4. The CDR3 loop spans 13 amino acids.

This sequence joins TRBV6-5 and TRBJ2-1; D unresolved. Trimming took 0 bases from V and 4 from J, leaving 7 bases between them. Germline V gives CDR1 MNHEY, CDR2 SVGAGI. The length of the CDR3 is 14 residues. CDR3 residues: CASSYSPDYNEQFF. CDR3 DNA: TGTGCCAGCAGTTACTCGCCGGATTACAATGAGCAGTTCTTC.

Ten or more counts support this clonotype. The chain uses TRBV27 and TRBJ2-7; 8 bases line up with TRBD1. Germline lookup yields CDR1 MNHEY and CDR2 SMNVEV (reference sequence). The CDR3 spans 14 residues. V gave up 5 bases and J gave up 5 bases; unmatched junction bases: 8. The CDR3 reads CASSLNPTGDEQYF. Written as DNA, the CDR3 is TGTGCCAGCAGTCTTAATCCGACAGGGGACGAGCAGTACTTC.

There are many counts of this clonotype. The chain couples TRBV5-6 to TRBJ2-2; TRBD1 matches 7 bases. V gave up 4 bases and J gave up 4 bases; unmatched junction bases: 4. The CDR3 runs to 14 residues. Germline assignment: CDR1 SGHDT and CDR2 YYEEEE. CDR3 protein: CASSLGTATGELFF. The CDR3 DNA is TGTGCCAGCAGCCTGGGGACAGCCACCGGGGAGCTGTTTTTT.

This clonotype came up once. The chain couples TRBV27 to TRBJ1-2, with D maybe TRBD1 (6 bases). Trimming left V 4 bases short and J 4 bases short, with 13 bases between. Germline CDR1 MNHEY, CDR2 SMNVEV (reference sequence). The CDR3 sequence is 14 residues long. The CDR3 is CASSSGVMGYGYTF. The CDR3 nucleotides read TGTGCCAGCAGTTCAGGGGTGATGGGCTATGGCTACACCTTC.

This chain connects TRBV6-5 to TRBJ2-7, with TRBD1 as a possible D gene (6 bases). V dropped 4 bases and J dropped 5 bases, with 15 bases sitting between them. Germline CDR1 is MNHEY and CDR2 is SVGAGI. This CDR3 has 14 amino acids. CDR3 amino acids: CASSWRTAIDEQYF. The CDR3 DNA sequence: TGTGCCAGCAGTTGGCGGACAGCGATAGACGAGCAGTACTTC.

This clonotype showed up just a few times. CDR3 bases: TGTGCCAGCAGTACTTGGGACAGCGAAGGAAGCACAGATACGCAGTATTTT. This encodes CASSTWDSEGSTDTQYF. The J gene is TRBJ2-3, the V gene TRBV12-3 or TRBV12-4; 7 positions agree with TRBD1. This CDR3 has 17 residues. Germline trimming cut 5 bases from V and 0 bases from J; bases unmatched to any gene: 11.

This clonotype was counted between two and nine times. The V call is TRBV4-3, the J call TRBJ1-6, with 7 bases fitting TRBD1. V shed 1 base, J shed 6 bases, and the junction held 6 bases outside the gene matches. This CDR3 has 16 amino acids. Per germline, CDR1 LGHNA and CDR2 YSLEER. The CDR3 DNA follows: TGCGCCAGCAGCCAAGGGCACAGGGGATCTAATTCACCCCTCCACTTT. Translation: CASSQGHRGSNSPLHF.

This rearrangement joins TRBV3-1 to TRBJ2-6; no clear D. The CDR3 extends over 16 amino acids. Germline assignment: CDR1 LGHDT and CDR2 YNNKEL (reference sequence). Trimming shortened V by 0 bases and J by 2 bases, and 8 bases separated the two germline ends. DNA of the CDR3: TGTGCCAGCAGCCAAGATATTGGGACTGGGGCCAACGTCCTGACTTTC. Its translation is CASSQDIGTGANVLTF.

This clonotype was detected ten times or more. Here the CDR3 reads CASSDRQGRPEQYF. In nucleotides, the CDR3 is TGTGCCAGCAGTGATCGGCAGGGCCGCCCCGAGCAGTACTTC. This chain joins TRBV2 and TRBJ2-7; a possible D gene is TRBD1 (5 bases). The CDR3 totals 14 residues. Trimming took off 3 bases at V and 6 bases at J, with 15 bases between the two ends. Germline assignment: CDR1 SNHLY and CDR2 FYNNEI. Filled out from reference TRBV2 and TRBJ2-7, the complete variable domain reads EPEVTQTPSHQVTQMGQEVILRCVPISNHLYFYWYRQILGQKVEFLVSFYNNEISEKSEIFDDQFSVERPDGSNFTLKIRSTKLEDSAMYFCASSDRQGRPEQYFGPGTRLTVT.

The chain links TRBV6-5 to TRBJ2-7; D gene unclear. The ends were cut back, 10 bases at V and 1 base at J, with 11 bases in the middle. Germline CDR1 reads MNHEY; CDR2 reads SVGAGI. The CDR3 contains 12 residues. This CDR3 is CATLGPSYEQYF. Here the CDR3 DNA reads TGTGCCACCCTCGGCCCTTCCTACGAGCAGTACTTC.

This clonotype occurred many times. Here the CDR3 reads CASRWTGNNEQFF. CDR3 DNA: TGCGCCAGCAGATGGACTGGGAACAATGAGCAGTTCTTC. The chain has TRBV4-3 and TRBJ2-1; weak D call: TRBD2 (5 bases). V was cut by 6 bases and J by 5 bases, with 11 bases left in between. Germline CDR1 is LGHNA and CDR2 is YSLEER. This CDR3 contains 13 residues.

This chain uses TRBV12-5 with TRBJ2-5; D gene ambiguous. This CDR3 is 14 amino acids long. Trimming stripped 1 base from V and 3 bases from J, with 9 bases between. The V gene's germline CDR1 is LGHNT and CDR2 FRNRAP. Here the CDR3 reads CASGLAGPEETQYF. CDR3 in DNA: TGTGCTAGTGGTTTGGCGGGTCCCGAAGAGACCCAGTACTTC.

In nucleotides, the CDR3 is TGCGCCAGCAGGGACAGCGACAATGAGCAGTTCTTC. Its protein product is CASRDSDNEQFF. The chain has TRBV5-1 and TRBJ2-1, with a possible D match to TRBD1 (6 bases). The V gene lost 5 bases and the J gene lost 5 bases, with 8 bases spanning the gap. The CDR3 contains 12 residues. Per the germline V gene, CDR1 is SGHRS and CDR2 is YFSETQ.

The sample holds many counts of this clonotype. This chain links TRBV7-6 with TRBJ2-5; D gene ambiguous. Germline CDR1 reads SGHVS; CDR2 reads FNYEAQ. CDR3 length equals 12 residues. V lost 5 bases and J lost 0, with 4 bases in between. The DNA for the CDR3 is TGTGCCAGCAGCCCATACCAAGAGACCCAGTACTTC. As protein: CASSPYQETQYF.

Remarks on this clonotype: The junction does not match germline at one end; this may be a read error. The J gene is TRBJ2-1, the V gene TRBV27; D uncertain. This CDR3 comprises 15 residues. Germline V CDR1 and CDR2: MNHEY, SMNVEV (reference sequence). CDR3 in amino acids: CASSFYSSSYDEQFF. CDR3 DNA: TGTGCCAGCAGTTTCTACTCCAGCTCCTACGATGAGCAGTTCTTC.

This clonotype was counted once. The chain has TRBV27 and TRBJ2-1; D perhaps matches TRBD1 (5 bases). The V end was cut by 6 bases, the J end by 0 bases, with 24 bases between. Germline values: CDR1 MNHEY, CDR2 SMNVEV (reference sequence). The CDR3 extends over 19 amino acids. The CDR3: CASSEVGLPRARSYNEQFF. The CDR3 DNA reads as TGTGCCAGCAGCGAAGTGGGCTTACCCAGGGCCCGCTCCTACAATGAGCAGTTCTTC.

This clonotype has a handful of counts. V usage is TRBV9 and J usage is TRBJ2-7, with 8 bases lining up with TRBD1. With V trimmed by 4 bases and J by 6 bases, 12 bases remained unmatched. This CDR3 contains 15 residues. CDR1 is SGDLS, CDR2 YYNGEE, per germline. The CDR3 region has the DNA TGTGCCAGCAGCCCGTCGACCGGACAGGGTATCGAGCAGTACTTC. It encodes CASSPSTGQGIEQYF.